This T cell receptor beta chain comes out of a study of vaccination and CD4 T cells after COVID-19. About the research overall: Cellular stimulation was performed using overlapping spike peptides derived from SARS-CoV-2, HCoV-NL63, HCoV-OC43 and HCoV-229E.

With the Oncomine TCR Beta short-read assay, DNA from cultured CD4+ T cells was sequenced. From the PCR reads, TCRdb called clonotypes with MiXCR, one entry per CDR3 protein. The sample holds several thousand distinct CDR3 sequences; about 30% are singletons and the top ten take around 24%. V was cut by 7 bases and J by 3 bases, with 18 bases left in between. This CDR3 has 15 residues. CDR1 and CDR2 (germline): SNHLY, FYNNEI. This clonotype turned up a few times. Its matching antigen is unknown. Treatment noted: roughly nine-day PBMC culture with coronavirus spike peptide pools or control peptides (ViraFEST assay). Samples of CD4+ T cells were obtained from the unexposed donor before the COVID-19 pandemic (2011-2018). About 1.9 million PBMCs went into each well for culture with approximately 10 IU/ml IL-2 and 7.5 to 10 ug/ml peptide pools. Unexposed-donor CD4+ T cells were probed with SARS-CoV-2 S/N and four cold-coronavirus spikes, cells permitting.

General study findings and limits: Recorded median SARS-CoV-2-reactive clonotype numbers increased from about 20 to 38 without reaching significance.

The chain links TRBV2 to TRBJ1-1; D is uncertain. Material: CD4+ T cells from blood, cultured in vitro. The clonotype comes from a human donor in good health. CDR3 nucleotide sequence: TGTGCCAGCACCAAGGAAGCCCGTCGGGACACTGAAGCTTTCTTT. It translates to CASTKEARRDTEAFF.